This T cell receptor beta chain was sequenced in a study of identical twins. Study results and limitations: With abundant cord blood beta clonotypes, insertions were fewer; memory repertoires showed no such pattern.

A single record per CDR3 protein comes from TCRdb applying MiXCR to the 5' RACE reads. Among about 1.7 million distinct CDR3 sequences, less than 40% were seen once, and the ten largest hold 0.25% to 0.3%. Comments on this clonotype: Its target is unknown.

The V and J ends lost 0 bases and 14 bases, in that order; junction bases with no gene match: 8. CDR1 is MGHDK and CDR2 is SYGVNS in the germline V gene. The CDR3 contains 14 residues. The specimen sequenced was cord blood. V gene TRBV25-1 combines with J gene TRBJ2-1, with 9 bases matching TRBD2. The TCR originated in a newborn girl in good health. The CDR3 DNA reads as TGTGCCAGCAGTGAATACACTAGCGGGCGTTCGGAGTTCTTC. This translates into CASSEYTSGRSEFF.